This record looks at one TCR beta chain sequence and its context. Its matching antigen is unknown. The same CDR3 arises from other DNA sequences in this sample as well. TCRdb's copy holds only in-frame clones and misses some; the assay was immunoSEQ multiplex PCR. The table has over 75,000 clones, approximately 90% seen once; the top ten hold roughly 2.3%. This sample is drawn from a study of T cell responses to AZD1222 COVID-19 vaccine. General study results and limits: The breadth and depth of Spike-specific TCRs increased once two AZD1222 doses had been given. Seropositive status at baseline applied to only 6 or 7 AZD1222 recipients. Reportedly, close to half of spike-specific TCRs are directed against unmutated variant regions. Researchers report vaccine-associated CD4 TCRs spanning spike, with dominance at 160-218 and 743-854.

Trimming took off 7 bases at V and 0 bases at J, with 3 bases between the two ends. This CDR3 contains 11 residues. Germline V gene lookup returns CDR1 SQVTM and CDR2 ANQGSEA. The sequence derives from an adult in good health. The rearrangement joins TRBV29-1 to TRBJ2-2; D uncertain. Sequenced material: peripheral blood, taken on day 0 of AZD1222 vaccination. This CDR3 reads CSAANTGELFF. DNA for the CDR3: TGCAGCGCCGCGAACACCGGGGAGCTGTTTTTT.